This TCR beta chain was sequenced for a study of T cell repertoires in urothelial bladder cancer (dated by TCRdb to the late 2010s). Regarding the study in general: Clinical stages of the approximately twelve resected lesions were three cT0, three cTa, three cT1 and three cT2 or greater. TCR repertoire clonality in bladder tumors was compared with TCR repertoire clonality in benign bladder inflammation. Roughly 11 patients with bladder lesions undergoing transurethral resection were identified prospectively. Eleven to twelve resected bladder lesions were studied, comprising urothelial carcinoma (UC+) and benign (UC-) specimens. What the study reported, not specific to this receptor: The median percentage of tumor infiltrating lymphocytes was 1.5% to 2.5% in carcinoma specimens and about 13% in benign specimens. Urothelial carcinoma specimens had a median of approximately 5,600 T cells, fewer than the median of about 27,000 seen in benign specimens. In carcinoma specimens a single T-cell clone made up as much as 17% of infiltrating lymphocytes, compared with roughly 2% in benign specimens.

The CDR3 covers 14 residues, taking in both the cysteine and the phenylalanine. Here the CDR3 DNA is all that survives: 42 bases in frame from base 1. V loses 4 bases of germline sequence and J loses 0 bases, and the interval between the two ends is 8 bases. CDR1 and CDR2 (SGHRS, YFSETQ) derive from the germline V gene. Bladder lesion specimens were obtained at transurethral resection and were stored at -80C. DNA was isolated from bladder specimens obtained during transurethral resection. About this clone: Its antigen is unknown. The input lacks base qualities; no much larger clone sits a single base away.

The immunoSEQ assay was used to sequence the CDR3 region of the TCR beta chain. Per the source publication's procedure: For every specimen, the T-cell fraction, clonal dominance and maximum TCR clone frequency were calculated. TCRdb took this table from immuneACCESS and kept in-frame rearrangements with V and J called. Such tables lack part of the clones; where checked against another copy, unresolved V genes explain under half of the gap, and the rest is unexplained. V, J and clone size are those of that table, while D and trimming were read from the DNA. This sample has about 13,000 clones in its table, and around two thirds of those were observed once. The top ten constitute about 8.1% of the sample.

The specimen was tumor-infiltrating cells from bladder cancer. The receptor chain draws on TRBV5-1 and TRBJ1-3; confidence is insufficient to name the D gene. This sequence originates from a human donor with urothelial carcinoma. The nucleotides are TGCGCCAGCAGCCCAGAGATCTCTGGAAACACCATATATTTT. Its translation reads: CASSPEISGNTIYF.